What follows describes a single TCR beta chain. This record comes from a study of T cells after posttransplantation cyclophosphamide. Sequencing used immunoSEQ multiplex PCR; TCRdb keeps in-frame clones, though not all of them. The sample has roughly 18,000 clones; approximately 87% are singletons. This CDR3 region has 14 residues. This rearrangement joins TRBV12-2 to TRBJ2-5; TRBD1, as called in the table, went unchecked against the DNA. TRBV12-2 is assigned pseudogene status. Sequenced: memory CD4+ T cells sorted from blood. The clonotype originates from a man aged 25 to 40 in good health and a related stem cell transplant donor. The CDR3 is CASRLARDQETQYF. In DNA form, the CDR3 reads TGTGCAAGTCGCTTAGCCAGGGATCAAGAGACCCAGTACTTC.